Below, 15 T cell receptor beta chains from the same sample are listed, as sequenced in a study of blood T cell repertoires in COVID-19. TCRdb's table, derived via immunoSEQ multiplex PCR, lists solely in-frame clones and lacks some. The profile shows around 300,000 clones, roughly nine tenths of them singletons. Sequenced: peripheral blood. These receptors were collected from a man in his forties or fifties with acute or convalescent COVID-19.

This clone was seen many times. J is TRBJ2-3 and V is TRBV6-6; 8 positions agree with TRBD1. Trimming at V came to 7 bases and at J to 0 bases, leaving 3 bases not matched to a gene. This CDR3 comprises 14 residues. The germline V gene encodes CDR1 MNHNY and CDR2 SVGAGI (reference sequence). CDR3 region: CASNRGWSTDTQYF. The CDR3 nucleotides read TGTGCCAGCAACAGGGGGTGGAGCACAGATACGCAGTATTTT.

CDR3 in amino acids: CASSFLALEDGNSPLHF. In nucleotides, the CDR3 is TGCGCCAGCAGCTTTTTGGCCCTGGAGGACGGTAATTCACCCCTCCACTTT. The chain combines TRBV5-1 with TRBJ1-6, with unresolved D. Germline V gene data show CDR1 as SGHRS and CDR2 as YFSETQ. V lost 2 bases and J 6 bases, leaving 18 bases between the germline ends. The CDR3 has 17 amino acids.

The chain joins TRBV4-1 to TRBJ2-5; D gene unclear. Germline CDR1 reads MGHRA; CDR2 reads YSYEKL. Trimming removed 1 base from V and 2 bases from J, with 11 bases in between. The CDR3 spans 15 residues. The DNA for the CDR3 is TGCGCCAGCAGCCAAGCCGTAATGACACAAGAGACCCAGTACTTC. It encodes CASSQAVMTQETQYF.

The chain joins TRBV9 to TRBJ2-5; the match to TRBD2 covers 9 bases. Trimming removed 3 bases from V and 2 bases from J; junction bases left unmatched: 5. The CDR3 sequence is 15 residues long. The germline V gene encodes CDR1 SGDLS and CDR2 YYNGEE. This CDR3 reads CASSARGGGQETQYF. The CDR3 DNA sequence: TGTGCCAGCAGCGCACGCGGGGGGGGACAAGAGACCCAGTACTTC.

The genes are TRBV12-3 or TRBV12-4 and TRBJ2-5; no definite D call. Trimming pared 8 bases from V and 0 bases from J, leaving 7 bases between. The CDR3 consists of 12 residues. The CDR3 bases are TGTGCCAGCGCGTTGTACCAAGAGACCCAGTACTTC. Its protein product is CASALYQETQYF.

V and J are TRBV27 and TRBJ1-2, with 7 bases identical to TRBD1. CDR1 MNHEY and CDR2 SMNVEV come from the germline V gene (reference sequence). CDR3 length equals 14 residues. V was clipped by 3 bases and J by 2 bases; unmatched bases: 3. CDR3 in amino acids: CASSLVQGNYGYTF. The CDR3 region has the DNA TGTGCCAGCAGTTTGGTACAGGGGAACTATGGCTACACCTTC.

The V and J genes are TRBV5-1 and TRBJ1-5, with no clear D. The CDR3 contains 13 residues. Germline CDR1 reads SGHRS; CDR2 reads YFSETQ. The germline V and J ends were trimmed by 3 bases and 7 bases, with 11 bases remaining between them. The CDR3 DNA sequence: TGCGCCAGCAGCTCGGAACGAGGACAGCCCCAGCATTTT. Amino acid sequence: CASSSERGQPQHF.

This sequence joins TRBV4-1 and TRBJ1-5; 7 nucleotides align to TRBD1. CDR1 is MGHRA, CDR2 YSYEKL, per germline. V shed 2 bases and J 6 bases; nucleotides not matched to a gene: 7. The CDR3 is 15 amino acids. The CDR3 loop reads CASSQNNRGIQPQHF. CDR3 DNA: TGCGCCAGCAGCCAAAATAACAGGGGTATTCAGCCCCAGCATTTT.

This rearrangement joins TRBV5-1 to TRBJ2-5, with 11 nucleotides matching TRBD2. The CDR3 spans 15 residues. The J segment lost 5 bases and the V segment lost 4 bases, leaving 7 bases of the junction unmatched. CDR1 and CDR2 from the germline V gene are SGHRS and YFSETQ. CDR3 DNA: TGCGCCAGCAGCCCGGGGACTAGCGGCGGGGAGACCCAGTACTTC. Its protein product is CASSPGTSGGETQYF.

The chain recombines TRBV9 with TRBJ2-7; D unresolved. The CDR3 has 12 residues. The germline CDR1 and CDR2 sequences are SGDLS and YYNGEE. V lost 4 bases, J lost 2 bases, and 7 bases lay in between. The CDR3 DNA reads as TGTGCCAGCAGCTCCAGTCCCTACGAGCAGTACTTC. Protein product: CASSSSPYEQYF.

In its sample, this clone was seen once. This chain links TRBV9 with TRBJ1-1; the D gene is possibly TRBD1 (5 bases). The CDR3 has 16 amino acids. V lost 3 bases, J lost 4 bases, and 19 bases lay in between. Germline V gives CDR1 SGDLS, CDR2 YYNGEE. Written as DNA, the CDR3 is TGTGCCAGCAGCGGGCTCGAGGCGGGGAGGGGCACTGAAGCTTTCTTT. It specifies CASSGLEAGRGTEAFF.

The gene calls are TRBV2 and TRBJ2-7; a possible D gene is TRBD2 (6 bases). Looked up from germline, CDR1 is SNHLY and CDR2 is FYNNEI. This CDR3 comprises 12 residues. Trimming took off 5 bases at V and 4 bases at J, with 9 bases between the two ends. The CDR3 here is CASSRSGYEQYF. CDR3 nucleotides: TGTGCCAGCAGTAGGAGCGGGTACGAGCAGTACTTC.

This chain connects TRBV15 to TRBJ1-1; D remains unclear. The CDR3 loop spans 15 amino acids. V was clipped by 2 bases and J by 0 bases, with 10 bases between them. CDR1 LNHNV and CDR2 YYDKDF come from the germline V gene (reference sequence). The CDR3 spells CATSRTGSVNTEAFF. The CDR3 nucleotides are TGTGCCACCAGCAGAACGGGGTCGGTGAACACTGAAGCTTTCTTT.

The chain recombines TRBV27 with TRBJ2-3; 9 nucleotides align to TRBD1. The germline CDR1 and CDR2 sequences are MNHEY and SMNVEV (reference sequence). Unmatched junction bases numbered 16, after V lost 3 bases and J lost 3 bases. The CDR3 has 19 amino acids. The CDR3 loop is CASSFTGQGKGPGTDTQYF. The DNA of the CDR3 is TGTGCCAGCAGTTTCACGGGACAGGGTAAAGGACCCGGGACAGATACGCAGTATTTT.

The chain is built from TRBV5-1 and TRBJ1-1, with unresolved D. The V gene's germline CDR1 is SGHRS and CDR2 YFSETQ. Trimming left V 4 bases short and J 5 bases short, with 27 bases between. The CDR3 covers 18 residues. CDR3 sequence: CASSITLFPGSAGTEAFF. The CDR3 region has the DNA TGCGCCAGCAGCATCACCCTATTTCCGGGATCGGCGGGTACTGAAGCTTTCTTT.